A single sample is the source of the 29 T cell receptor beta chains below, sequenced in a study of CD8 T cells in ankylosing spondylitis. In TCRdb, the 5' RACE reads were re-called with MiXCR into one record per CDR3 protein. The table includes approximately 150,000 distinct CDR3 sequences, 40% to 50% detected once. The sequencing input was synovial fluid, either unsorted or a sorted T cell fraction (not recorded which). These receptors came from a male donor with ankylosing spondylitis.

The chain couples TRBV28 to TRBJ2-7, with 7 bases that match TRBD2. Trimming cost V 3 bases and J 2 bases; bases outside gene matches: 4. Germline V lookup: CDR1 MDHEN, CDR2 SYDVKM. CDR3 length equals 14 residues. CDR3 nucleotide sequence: TGTGCCAGCAGTTTCCCAGCGGGGACCTACGAGCAGTACTTC. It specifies CASSFPAGTYEQYF.

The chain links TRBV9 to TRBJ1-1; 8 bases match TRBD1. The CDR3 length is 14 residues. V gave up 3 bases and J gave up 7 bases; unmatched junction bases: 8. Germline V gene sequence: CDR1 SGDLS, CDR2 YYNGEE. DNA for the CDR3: TGTGCCAGCAGCGCCCCGGGACAGGTGAATGAAGCTTTCTTT. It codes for CASSAPGQVNEAFF.

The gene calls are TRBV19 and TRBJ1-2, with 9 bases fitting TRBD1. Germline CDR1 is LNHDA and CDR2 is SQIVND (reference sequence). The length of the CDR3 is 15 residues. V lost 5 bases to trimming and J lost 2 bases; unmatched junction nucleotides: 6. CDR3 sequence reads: CASSFDRGINYGYTF. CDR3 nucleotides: TGTGCCAGTAGTTTCGACAGGGGGATAAACTATGGCTACACCTTC.

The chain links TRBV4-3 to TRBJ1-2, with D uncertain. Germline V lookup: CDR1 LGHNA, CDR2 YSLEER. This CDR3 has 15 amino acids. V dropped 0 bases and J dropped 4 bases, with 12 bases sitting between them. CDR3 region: CASSQDFVGSYGYTF. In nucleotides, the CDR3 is TGCGCCAGCAGCCAAGATTTTGTTGGGAGCTATGGCTACACCTTC.

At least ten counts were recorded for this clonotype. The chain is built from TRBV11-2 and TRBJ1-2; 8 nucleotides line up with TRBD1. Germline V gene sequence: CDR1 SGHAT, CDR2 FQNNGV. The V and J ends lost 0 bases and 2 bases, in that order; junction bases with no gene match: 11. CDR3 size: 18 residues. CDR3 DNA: TGTGCCAGCAGCTTAGAGGGACAGGCAGGGGCGTTAAACTATGGCTACACCTTC. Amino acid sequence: CASSLEGQAGALNYGYTF.

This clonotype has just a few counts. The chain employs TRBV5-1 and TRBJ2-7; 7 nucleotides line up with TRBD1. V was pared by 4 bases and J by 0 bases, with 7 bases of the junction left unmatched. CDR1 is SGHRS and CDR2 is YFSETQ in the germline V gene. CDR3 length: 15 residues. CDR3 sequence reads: CASSLDRDGSYEQYF. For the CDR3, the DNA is TGCGCCAGCAGCCTAGACAGGGATGGCTCCTACGAGCAGTACTTC.

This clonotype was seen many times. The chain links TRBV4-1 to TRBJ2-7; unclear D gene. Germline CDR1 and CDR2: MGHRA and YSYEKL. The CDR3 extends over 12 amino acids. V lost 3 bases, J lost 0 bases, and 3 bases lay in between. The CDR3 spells CASSQSSYEQYF. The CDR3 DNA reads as TGCGCCAGCAGCCAGAGCTCCTACGAGCAGTACTTC.

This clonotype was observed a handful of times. CDR3 sequence (DNA): TGTGCCAGCAGTTTCCGACAGGCGAACTACGAGCAGTACTTC. It yields the protein CASSFRQANYEQYF. The chain couples TRBV27 to TRBJ2-7; TRBD1 is a possible D gene (6 bases). Germline values: CDR1 MNHEY, CDR2 SMNVEV (reference sequence). The length of the CDR3 is 14 residues. Between the trimmed V and J ends, which lost 3 bases and 3 bases, there was a span of 12 bases.

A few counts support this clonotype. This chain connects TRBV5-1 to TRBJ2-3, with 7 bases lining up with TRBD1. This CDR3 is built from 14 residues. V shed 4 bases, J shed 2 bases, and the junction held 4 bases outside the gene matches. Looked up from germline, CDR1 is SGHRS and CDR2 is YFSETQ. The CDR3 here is CASSRTGNTDTQYF. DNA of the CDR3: TGCGCCAGCAGCCGGACAGGTAACACAGATACGCAGTATTTT. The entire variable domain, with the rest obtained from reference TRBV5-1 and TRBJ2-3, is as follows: KAGVTQTPRYLIKTRGQQVTLSCSPISGHRSVSWYQQTPGQGLQFLFEYFSETQRNKGNFPGRFSGRQFSNSRSEMNVSTLELGDSALYLCASSRTGNTDTQYFGPGTRLTVL.

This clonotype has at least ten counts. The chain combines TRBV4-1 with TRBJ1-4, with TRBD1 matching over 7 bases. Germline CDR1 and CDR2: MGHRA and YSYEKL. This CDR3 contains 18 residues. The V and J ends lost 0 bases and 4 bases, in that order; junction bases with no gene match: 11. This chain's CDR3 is CASSQEDSGTVNNEKLFF. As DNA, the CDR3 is TGCGCCAGCAGCCAAGAAGATTCAGGGACAGTGAATAATGAAAAACTGTTTTTT.

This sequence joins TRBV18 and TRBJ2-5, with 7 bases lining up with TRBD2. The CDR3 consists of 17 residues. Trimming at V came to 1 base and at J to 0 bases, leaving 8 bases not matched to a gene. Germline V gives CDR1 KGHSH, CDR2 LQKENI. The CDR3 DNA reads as TGTGCCAGCTCACCACGATTACCGGGGGGTAACCAAGAGACCCAGTACTTC. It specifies CASSPRLPGGNQETQYF.

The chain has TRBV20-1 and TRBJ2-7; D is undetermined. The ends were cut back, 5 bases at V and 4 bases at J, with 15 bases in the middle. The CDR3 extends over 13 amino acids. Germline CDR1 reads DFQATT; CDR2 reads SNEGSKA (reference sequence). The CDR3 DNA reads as TGCAGTGCTCTGATCCGGGCCCATTACGAGCAGTACTTC. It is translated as CSALIRAHYEQYF.

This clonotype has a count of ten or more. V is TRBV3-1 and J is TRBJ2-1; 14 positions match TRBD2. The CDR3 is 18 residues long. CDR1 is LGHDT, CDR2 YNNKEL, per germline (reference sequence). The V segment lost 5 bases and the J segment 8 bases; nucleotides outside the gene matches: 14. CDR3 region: CASSGGLAGGKAWDEQFF. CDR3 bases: TGTGCCAGCAGCGGAGGACTAGCGGGAGGTAAAGCCTGGGATGAGCAGTTCTTC.

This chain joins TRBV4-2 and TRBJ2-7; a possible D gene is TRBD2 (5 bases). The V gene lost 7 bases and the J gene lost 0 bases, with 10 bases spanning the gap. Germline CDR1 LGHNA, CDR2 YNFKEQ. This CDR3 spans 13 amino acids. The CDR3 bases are TGTGCCAGCACCCCGACTAACTCCTACGAGCAGTACTTC. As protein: CASTPTNSYEQYF.

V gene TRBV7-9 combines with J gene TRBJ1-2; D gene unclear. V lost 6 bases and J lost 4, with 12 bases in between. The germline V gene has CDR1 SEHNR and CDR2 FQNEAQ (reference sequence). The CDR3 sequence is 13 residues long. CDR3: CASRAEVGYGYTF. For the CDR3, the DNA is TGTGCCAGCAGGGCAGAGGTGGGCTATGGCTACACCTTC.

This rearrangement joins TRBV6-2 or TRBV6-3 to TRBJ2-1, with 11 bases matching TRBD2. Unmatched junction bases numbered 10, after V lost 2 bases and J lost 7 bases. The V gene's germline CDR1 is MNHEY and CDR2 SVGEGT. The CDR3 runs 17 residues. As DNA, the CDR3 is TGTGCCAGCAGTTACCCTGAGACTAGCGGGGAAACGAATGAGCAGTTCTTC. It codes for CASSYPETSGETNEQFF.

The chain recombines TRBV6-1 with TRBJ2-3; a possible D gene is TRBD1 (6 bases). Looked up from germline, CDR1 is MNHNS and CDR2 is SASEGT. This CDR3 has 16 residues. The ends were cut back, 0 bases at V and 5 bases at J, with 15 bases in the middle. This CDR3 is CASSEAGRGAGDTQYF. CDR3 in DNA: TGTGCCAGCAGTGAAGCGGGCAGGGGTGCAGGAGATACGCAGTATTTT.

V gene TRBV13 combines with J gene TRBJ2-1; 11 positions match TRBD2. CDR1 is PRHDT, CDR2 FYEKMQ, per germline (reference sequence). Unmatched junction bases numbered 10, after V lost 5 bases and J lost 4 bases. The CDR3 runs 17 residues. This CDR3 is CASSPTATSGDYNEQFF. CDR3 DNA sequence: TGTGCCAGCAGCCCTACCGCGACTAGCGGGGATTACAATGAGCAGTTCTTC.

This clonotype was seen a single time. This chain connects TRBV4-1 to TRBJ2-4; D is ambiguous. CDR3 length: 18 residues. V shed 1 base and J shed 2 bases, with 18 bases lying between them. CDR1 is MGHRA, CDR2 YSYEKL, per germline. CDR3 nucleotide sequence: TGCGCCAGCAGCCAAGCACGTATCGCAGGAGCCCCCAAAAACATTCAGTACTTC. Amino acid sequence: CASSQARIAGAPKNIQYF.

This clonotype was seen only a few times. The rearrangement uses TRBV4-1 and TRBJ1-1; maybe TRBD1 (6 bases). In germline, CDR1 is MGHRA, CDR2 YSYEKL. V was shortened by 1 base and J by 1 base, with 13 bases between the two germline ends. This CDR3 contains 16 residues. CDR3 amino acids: CASSQGHRAKNTEAFF. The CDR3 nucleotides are TGCGCCAGCAGCCAAGGTCACAGGGCCAAGAACACTGAAGCTTTCTTT.

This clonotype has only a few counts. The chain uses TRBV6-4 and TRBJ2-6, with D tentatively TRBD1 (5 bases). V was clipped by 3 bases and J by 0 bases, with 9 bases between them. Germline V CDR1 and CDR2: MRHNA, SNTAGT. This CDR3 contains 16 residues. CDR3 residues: CASSEGPSSGANVLTF. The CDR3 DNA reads TGTGCCAGCAGTGAGGGGCCTAGCTCTGGGGCCAACGTCCTGACTTTC.

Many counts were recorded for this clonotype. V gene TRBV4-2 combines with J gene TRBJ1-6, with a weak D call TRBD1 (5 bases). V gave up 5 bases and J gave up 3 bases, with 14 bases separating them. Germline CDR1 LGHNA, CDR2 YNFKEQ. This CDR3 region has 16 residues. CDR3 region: CASSSPPGDYNSPLHF. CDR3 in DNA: TGTGCCAGCAGCTCTCCCCCGGGGGACTATAATTCACCCCTCCACTTT.

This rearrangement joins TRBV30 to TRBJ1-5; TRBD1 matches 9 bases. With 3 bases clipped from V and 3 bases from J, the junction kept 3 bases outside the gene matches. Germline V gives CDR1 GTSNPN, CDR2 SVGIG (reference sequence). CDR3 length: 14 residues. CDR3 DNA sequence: TGTGCCTGGAGGGGGACAGGGTTCAATCAGCCCCAGCATTTT. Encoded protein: CAWRGTGFNQPQHF.

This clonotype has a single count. The CDR3 bases are TGTGCCAGCAGCTTAATCAGTCCTGAGCAGTACTTC. Amino acids: CASSLISPEQYF. The rearrangement uses TRBV11-2 and TRBJ2-7, with D unclear. The length of the CDR3 is 12 residues. Trimming left V 2 bases short and J 7 bases short, with 9 bases between. Germline-derived CDR1 and CDR2 are SGHAT and FQNNGV.

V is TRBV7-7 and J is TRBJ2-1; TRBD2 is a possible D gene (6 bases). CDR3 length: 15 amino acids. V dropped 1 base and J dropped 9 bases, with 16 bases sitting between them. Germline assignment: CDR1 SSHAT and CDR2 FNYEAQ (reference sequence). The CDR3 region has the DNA TGTGCCAGCAGCTTAGGTCCGGGAGTAGTGGGTGAGCAGTTCTTC. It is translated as CASSLGPGVVGEQFF.

The CDR3 region is CASSHGGTEPTGELFF. The CDR3 DNA sequence: TGTGCCAGCAGCCACGGGGGGACGGAGCCCACCGGGGAGCTGTTTTTT. The chain employs TRBV11-2 and TRBJ2-2; 7 nucleotides line up with TRBD2. The junction had 10 bases not matched to a gene; V was cut back by 5 bases and J by 4 bases. CDR3 length: 16 amino acids. Germline lookup yields CDR1 SGHAT and CDR2 FQNNGV.

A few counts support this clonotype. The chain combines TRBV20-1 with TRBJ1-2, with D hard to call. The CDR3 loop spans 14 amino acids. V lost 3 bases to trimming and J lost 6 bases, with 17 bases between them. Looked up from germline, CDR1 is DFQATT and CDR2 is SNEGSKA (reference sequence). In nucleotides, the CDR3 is TGCAGTGCTAGGGAGTATGCAGTCTCAAATGGCTACACCTTC. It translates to CSAREYAVSNGYTF.

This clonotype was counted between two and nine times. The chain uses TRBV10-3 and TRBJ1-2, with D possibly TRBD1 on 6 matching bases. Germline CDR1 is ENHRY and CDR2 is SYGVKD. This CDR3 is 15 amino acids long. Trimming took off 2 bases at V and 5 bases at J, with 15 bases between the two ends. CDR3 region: CAISETRGLGYGYTF. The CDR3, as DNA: TGTGCCATCAGTGAGACCAGGGGACTTGGGTATGGCTACACCTTC.

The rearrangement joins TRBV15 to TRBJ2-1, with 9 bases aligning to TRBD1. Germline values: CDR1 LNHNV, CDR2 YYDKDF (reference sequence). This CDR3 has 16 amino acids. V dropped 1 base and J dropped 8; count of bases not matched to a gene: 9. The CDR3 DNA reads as TGTGCCACCAGCAGAGGGACAGGGGCACATCACTATGAGCAGTTCTTC. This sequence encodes CATSRGTGAHHYEQFF. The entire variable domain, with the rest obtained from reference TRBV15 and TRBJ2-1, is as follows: DAMVIQNPRYQVTQFGKPVTLSCSQTLNHNVMYWYQQKSSQAPKLLFHYYDKDFNNEADTPDNFQSRRPNTSFCFLDIRSPGLGDTAMYLCATSRGTGAHHYEQFFGPGTRLTVL.